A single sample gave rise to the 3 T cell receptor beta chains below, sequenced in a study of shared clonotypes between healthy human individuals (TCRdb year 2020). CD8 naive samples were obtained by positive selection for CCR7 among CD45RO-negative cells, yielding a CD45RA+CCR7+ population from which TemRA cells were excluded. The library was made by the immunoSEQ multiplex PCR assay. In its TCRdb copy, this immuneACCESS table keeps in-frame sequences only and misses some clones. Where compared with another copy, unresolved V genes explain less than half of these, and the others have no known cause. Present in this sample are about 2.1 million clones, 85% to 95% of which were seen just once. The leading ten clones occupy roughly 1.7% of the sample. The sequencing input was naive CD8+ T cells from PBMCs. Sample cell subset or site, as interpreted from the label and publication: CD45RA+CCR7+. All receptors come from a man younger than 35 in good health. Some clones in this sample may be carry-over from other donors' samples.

The CDR3 nucleotides are TGTGCCAGCAGCCAGAATCAGGGTAATGAGCAGTTCTTC. This sequence encodes CASSQNQGNEQFF. J is TRBJ2-1 and V is TRBV7-6; D possibly corresponds to TRBD1 (5 bases). The germline CDR1 and CDR2 sequences are SGHVS and FNYEAQ. CDR3 length: 13 amino acids. V dropped 5 bases and J dropped 7 bases, with 12 bases sitting between them.

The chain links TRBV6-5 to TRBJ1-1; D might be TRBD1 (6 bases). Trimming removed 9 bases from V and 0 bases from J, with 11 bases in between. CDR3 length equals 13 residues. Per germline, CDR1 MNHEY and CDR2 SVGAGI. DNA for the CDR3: TGTGCCAGTAGCCAGGGGATGAACACTGAAGCTTTCTTT. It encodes CASSQGMNTEAFF.

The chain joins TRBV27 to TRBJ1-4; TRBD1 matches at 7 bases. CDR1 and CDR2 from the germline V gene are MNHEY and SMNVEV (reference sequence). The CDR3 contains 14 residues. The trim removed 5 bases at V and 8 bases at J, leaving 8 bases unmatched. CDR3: CASSQQGKKEKLFF. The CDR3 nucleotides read TGTGCCAGCAGTCAACAGGGGAAGAAGGAAAAACTGTTTTTT.